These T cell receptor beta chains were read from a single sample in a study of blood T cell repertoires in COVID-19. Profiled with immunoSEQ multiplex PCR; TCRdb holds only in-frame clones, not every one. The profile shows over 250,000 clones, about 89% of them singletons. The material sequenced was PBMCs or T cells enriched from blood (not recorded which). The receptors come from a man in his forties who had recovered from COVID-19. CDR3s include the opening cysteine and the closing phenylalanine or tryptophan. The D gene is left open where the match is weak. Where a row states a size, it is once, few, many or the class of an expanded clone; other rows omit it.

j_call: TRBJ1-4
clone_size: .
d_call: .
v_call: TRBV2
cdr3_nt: TGTGCCAGCAAGGGGGGGAGTGAAAAACTGTTTTTT
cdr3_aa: CASKGGSEKLFF

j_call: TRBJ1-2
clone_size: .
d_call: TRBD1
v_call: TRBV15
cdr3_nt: TGTGCCACCAGCCGAGGTACCACCGGGACAGAATATGGCTACACCTTC
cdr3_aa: CATSRGTTGTEYGYTF

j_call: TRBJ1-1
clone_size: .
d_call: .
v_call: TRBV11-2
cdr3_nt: TGTGCCAGCCGGCCTGCCCTTTCGCAGGTTTACACTGAAGCTTTCTTT
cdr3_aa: CASRPALSQVYTEAFF

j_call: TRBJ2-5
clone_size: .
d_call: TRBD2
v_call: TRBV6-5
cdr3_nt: TGTGCCAGCAGGGTTAGCGGGGGGCAAGAGACCCAGTACTTC
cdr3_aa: CASRVSGGQETQYF

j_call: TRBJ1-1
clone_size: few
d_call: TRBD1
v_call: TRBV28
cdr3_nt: TGTGCCAGCAGTGACCCGGACAGGGAGGTCACTGAAGCTTTCTTT
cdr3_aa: CASSDPDREVTEAFF

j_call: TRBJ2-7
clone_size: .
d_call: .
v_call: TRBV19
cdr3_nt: TGTGCCAGTAGTAGCGGGGGCCGACGATCCTACGAGCAGTACTTC
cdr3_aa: CASSSGGRRSYEQYF

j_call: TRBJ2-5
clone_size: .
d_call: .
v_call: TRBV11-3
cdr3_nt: TGTGCCAGCAGCTTAGAGGGGTTCAGGGCAGGTGCGGAGACCCAGTACTTC
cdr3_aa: CASSLEGFRAGAETQYF

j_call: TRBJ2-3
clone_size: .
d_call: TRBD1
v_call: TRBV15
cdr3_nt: TGTGCCACCAGCCTCCGGACAGGAGGCACAGATACGCAGTATTTT
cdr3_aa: CATSLRTGGTDTQYF

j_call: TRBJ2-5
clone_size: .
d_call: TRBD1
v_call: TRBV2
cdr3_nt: TGTGCCAGGGAAAACAGGGGGCGGGGAGAGACCCAGTACTTC
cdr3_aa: CARENRGRGETQYF

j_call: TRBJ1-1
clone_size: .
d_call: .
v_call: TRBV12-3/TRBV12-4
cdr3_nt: TGTGCCAGCAGTTTCAACGGGGGCACTGAAGCTTTCTTT
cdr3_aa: CASSFNGGTEAFF

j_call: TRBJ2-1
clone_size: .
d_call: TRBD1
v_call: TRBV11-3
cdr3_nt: TGTGCCAGCAGCTACGGGACAGACAACTCCTACAATGAGCAGTTCTTC
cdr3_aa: CASSYGTDNSYNEQFF

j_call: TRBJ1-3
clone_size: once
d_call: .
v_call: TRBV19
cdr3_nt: TGTGCCAGTACCACGGGAGGTTGGTCTGGAAACACCATATATTTT
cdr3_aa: CASTTGGWSGNTIYF

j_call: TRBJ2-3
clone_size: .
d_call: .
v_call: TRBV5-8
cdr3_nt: TGTGCCAGCAGCTTCCCTAGCACAGATACGCAGTATTTT
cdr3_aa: CASSFPSTDTQYF

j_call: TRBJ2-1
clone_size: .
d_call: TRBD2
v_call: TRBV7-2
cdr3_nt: TGTGCCAGCAGCTTAGCGCGGTCTAGCGGCTACAATGAGCAGTTCTTC
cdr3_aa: CASSLARSSGYNEQFF

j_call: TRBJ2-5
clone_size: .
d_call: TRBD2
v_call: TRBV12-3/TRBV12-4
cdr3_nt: TGTGCCAGCAGTCCAGGGAGGGAAACCCAGTACTTC
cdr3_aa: CASSPGRETQYF

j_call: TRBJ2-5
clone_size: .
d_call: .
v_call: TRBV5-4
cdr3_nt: TGTGCCAGCAGCTTGCAGGTCACTAGTTTGTACCAAGAGACCCAGTACTTC
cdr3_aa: CASSLQVTSLYQETQYF

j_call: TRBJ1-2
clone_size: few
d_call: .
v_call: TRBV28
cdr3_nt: TGTGCCAGCAGCAACAGGGAGCTAAACTATGGCTACACCTTC
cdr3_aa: CASSNRELNYGYTF

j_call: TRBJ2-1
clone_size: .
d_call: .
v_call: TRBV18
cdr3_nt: TGTGCCAGCTCGAGGCAGGGTTTGATGGATGAGCAGTTCTTC
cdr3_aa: CASSRQGLMDEQFF

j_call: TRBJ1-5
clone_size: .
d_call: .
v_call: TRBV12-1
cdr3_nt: TGTGCCAGCAGCTTTCACATGCAGGGGTCGGTCGGCAATCAGCCCCAGCATTTT
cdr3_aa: CASSFHMQGSVGNQPQHF

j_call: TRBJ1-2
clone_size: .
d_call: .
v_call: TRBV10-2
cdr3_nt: TGCGCCAGCAGTGAGTCGGGTGACAGCTATGGCTACACCTTC
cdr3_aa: CASSESGDSYGYTF

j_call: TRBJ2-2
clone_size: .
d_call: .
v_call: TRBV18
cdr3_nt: TGTGCCAGCTCACCAGTAAACACCGGGGAGCTGTTTTTT
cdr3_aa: CASSPVNTGELFF

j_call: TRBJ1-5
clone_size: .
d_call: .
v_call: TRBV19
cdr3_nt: TGTGCCAGTAGTAGTACAGGGACGGGGGGTAATCAGCCCCAGCATTTT
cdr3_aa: CASSSTGTGGNQPQHF

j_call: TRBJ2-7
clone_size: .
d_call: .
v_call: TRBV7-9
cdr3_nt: TGTGCCAGCAGCTTTGGGGGGAACTACGAGCAGTACTTC
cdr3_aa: CASSFGGNYEQYF

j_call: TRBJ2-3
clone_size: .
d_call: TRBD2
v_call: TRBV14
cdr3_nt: TGTGCCAGCAGCCATTTCTCGATTCGGGAGGCAGATACGCAGTATTTT
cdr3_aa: CASSHFSIREADTQYF

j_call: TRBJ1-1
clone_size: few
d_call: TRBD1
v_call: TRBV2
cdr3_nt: TGTGCCAGCTTGACAGGGTCCACTGAAGCTTTCTTT
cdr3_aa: CASLTGSTEAFF

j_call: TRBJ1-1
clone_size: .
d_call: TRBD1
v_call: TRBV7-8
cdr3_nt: TGTGCCAGCAGCTTGCAGGGGGCCCGCACTGAAGCTTTCTTT
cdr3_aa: CASSLQGARTEAFF

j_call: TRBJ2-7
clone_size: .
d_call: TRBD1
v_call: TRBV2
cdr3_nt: TGTGCCACCCAGCAAGGGACAGGCGCACGGTTCTACGAGCAGTACTTC
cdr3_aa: CATQQGTGARFYEQYF

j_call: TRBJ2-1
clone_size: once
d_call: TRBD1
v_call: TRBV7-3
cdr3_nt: TGTGCCAGCAGCCCAGGGTGGGGGACAGGGACCTACAATGAGCAGTTCTTC
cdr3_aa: CASSPGWGTGTYNEQFF